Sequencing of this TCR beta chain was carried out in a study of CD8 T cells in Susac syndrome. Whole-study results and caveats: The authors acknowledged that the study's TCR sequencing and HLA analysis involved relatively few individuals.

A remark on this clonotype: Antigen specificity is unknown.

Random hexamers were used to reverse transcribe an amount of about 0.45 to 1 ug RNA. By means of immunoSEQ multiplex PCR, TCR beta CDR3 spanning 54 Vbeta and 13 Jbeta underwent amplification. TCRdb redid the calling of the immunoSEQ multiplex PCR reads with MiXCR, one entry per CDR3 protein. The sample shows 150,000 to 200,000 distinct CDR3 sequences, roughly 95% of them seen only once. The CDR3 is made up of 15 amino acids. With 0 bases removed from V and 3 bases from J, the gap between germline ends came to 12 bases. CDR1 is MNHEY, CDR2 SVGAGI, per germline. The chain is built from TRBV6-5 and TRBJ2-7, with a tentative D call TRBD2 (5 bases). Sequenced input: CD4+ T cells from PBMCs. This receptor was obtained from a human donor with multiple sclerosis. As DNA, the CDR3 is TGTGCCAGCAGTTACTCTTACGACACTAGCTACGAGCAGTACTTC. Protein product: CASSYSYDTSYEQYF.